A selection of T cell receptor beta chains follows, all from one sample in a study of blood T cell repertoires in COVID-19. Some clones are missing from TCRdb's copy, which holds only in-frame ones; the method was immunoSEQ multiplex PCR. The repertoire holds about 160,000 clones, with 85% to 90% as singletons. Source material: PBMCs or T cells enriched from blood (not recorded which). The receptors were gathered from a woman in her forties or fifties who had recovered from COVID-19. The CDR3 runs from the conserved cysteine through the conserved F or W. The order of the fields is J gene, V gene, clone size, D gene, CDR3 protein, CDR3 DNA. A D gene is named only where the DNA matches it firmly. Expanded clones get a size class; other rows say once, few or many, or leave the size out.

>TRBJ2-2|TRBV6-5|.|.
CASSYLRQPEVGELFF
TGTGCCAGCAGTTACTTGCGACAGCCCGAAGTTGGGGAGCTGTTTTTT
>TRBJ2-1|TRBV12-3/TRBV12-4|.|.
CASRGTANEQFF
TGTGCCAGCAGGGGGACTGCCAATGAGCAGTTCTTC
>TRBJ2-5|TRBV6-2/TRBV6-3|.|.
CASSYSGRGKTQYF
TGTGCCAGCAGTTACTCGGGCAGGGGAAAGACCCAGTACTTC
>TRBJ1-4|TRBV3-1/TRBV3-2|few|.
CASSQVPGSHEKLFF
TGTGCCAGCAGCCAAGTACCGGGGTCGCATGAAAAACTGTTTTTT
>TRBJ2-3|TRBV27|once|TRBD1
CASSSTTGGVDTQYF
TGTGCCAGCAGTTCAACAACAGGGGGCGTGGATACGCAGTATTTT
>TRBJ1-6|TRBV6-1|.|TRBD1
CASSESLLDRGMSLHF
TGTGCCAGCAGTGAAAGTTTACTCGACAGGGGAATGTCCCTCCACTTT
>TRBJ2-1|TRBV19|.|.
CASSWREPSYNEQFF
TGTGCCAGTAGTTGGCGGGAACCCTCCTACAATGAGCAGTTCTTC
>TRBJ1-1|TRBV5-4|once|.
CASSLGQAVNTEAFF
TGTGCCAGCAGCTTGGGACAGGCCGTGAACACTGAAGCTTTCTTT
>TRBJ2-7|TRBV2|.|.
CASTQDTHPSYEQYF
TGTGCCAGCACACAGGACACCCACCCTTCCTACGAGCAGTACTTC
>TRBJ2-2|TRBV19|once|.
CASSIPPLGLANTGELFF
TGTGCCAGTAGTATACCCCCTCTAGGACTTGCGAACACCGGGGAGCTGTTTTTT
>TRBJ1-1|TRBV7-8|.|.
CASSFYPNTEAFF
TGTGCCAGCAGCTTCTACCCGAACACTGAAGCTTTCTTT
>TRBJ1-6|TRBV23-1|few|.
CASSRRSSYNSPLHF
TGCGCCAGCAGTCGGCGGAGCTCCTATAATTCACCCCTCCACTTT
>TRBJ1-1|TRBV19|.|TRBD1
CASSPRGTGNTEAFF
TGTGCCAGTAGTCCCCGCGGGACAGGCAACACTGAAGCTTTCTTT
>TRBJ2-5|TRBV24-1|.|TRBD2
CATSEASGGSGTQETQYF
TGTGCCACCAGTGAGGCTAGCGGGGGCAGTGGGACTCAAGAGACCCAGTACTTC
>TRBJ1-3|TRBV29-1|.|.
CSDLRTDFFGNTIYF
TGCAGCGACCTCCGGACAGATTTTTTTGGAAACACCATATATTTT
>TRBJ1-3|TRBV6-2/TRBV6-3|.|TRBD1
CASSYPRGQVKSSGNTIYF
TGTGCCAGCAGTTACCCCCGGGGACAGGTGAAATCCTCTGGAAACACCATATATTTT
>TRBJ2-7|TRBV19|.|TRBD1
CASSPPGTGNYEQYF
TGTGCCAGTAGTCCTCCCGGGACAGGAAACTACGAGCAGTACTTC
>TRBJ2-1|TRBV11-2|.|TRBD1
CASSLRGVAGGSYNEQFF
TGTGCCAGCAGCTTGAGGGGTGTGGCAGGGGGCTCCTACAATGAGCAGTTCTTC
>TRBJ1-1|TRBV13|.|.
CASSLGQGFINTEAFF
TGTGCCAGCAGCTTAGGGCAGGGGTTTATCAACACTGAAGCTTTCTTT
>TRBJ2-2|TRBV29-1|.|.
CSVASGTGNTGELFF
TGCAGCGTTGCATCGGGTACAGGGAACACCGGGGAGCTGTTTTTT
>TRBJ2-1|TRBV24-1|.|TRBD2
CATSDSSGGAINEQFF
TGTGCCACCAGTGATTCCAGCGGGGGGGCAATCAATGAGCAGTTCTTC
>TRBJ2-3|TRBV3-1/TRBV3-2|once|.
CASSQGERTDAQYF
TGTGCCAGCAGCCAAGGCGAACGGACAGATGCGCAGTATTTT
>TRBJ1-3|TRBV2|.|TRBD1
CASRNQGASGNTIYF
TGTGCCAGCAGGAATCAGGGGGCATCTGGAAACACCATATATTTT
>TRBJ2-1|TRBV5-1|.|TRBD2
CASSLDSSGGYNEQFF
TGCGCCAGCAGCTTGGATTCCAGCGGGGGATACAATGAGCAGTTCTTC
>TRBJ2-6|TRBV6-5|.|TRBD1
CASSHDRAGANVLTF
TGTGCCAGCAGTCACGACAGGGCTGGGGCCAACGTCCTGACTTTC